These T cell receptor beta chains were read from a single sample in a study of regulatory T cells in long-lasting Graves disease. TCRdb re-derived calls from the multiplex PCR reads in MiXCR, one entry per CDR3 protein. The data hold hundreds of thousands of distinct CDR3 sequences, with about 16% observed a single time. These data were also reused for a study on T cells in Graves' hyperthyroidism and ophthalmopathy.

The sequencing here drew on peripheral blood mononuclear cells (PBMCs), taken at new diagnosis, from a patient treated with antithyroid drugs. These receptors originate from a woman younger than 45 with Graves disease. CDR3s leave out the opening cysteine and the closing phenylalanine or tryptophan. Clone size appears in some rows only: once, few, many, or a class for an expanded clone.

v_call	j_call	clone_size	cdr3_aa
TRBV7-6	TRBJ2-2	-	ASSLQALGNTGELF
TRBV5-6	TRBJ1-4	few	ASSPNWGQVINEKLF
TRBV18	TRBJ2-7	few	ASSRVRGLDEQY
TRBV5-6	TRBJ1-6	few	ASSTPGQGNSPLH
TRBV6-1	TRBJ1-1	-	ATTTGNIEAF
TRBV7-9	TRBJ1-4	-	ASSADRVTNEKLF
TRBV28	TRBJ1-5	many	ASSLYRKGPQH
TRBV20-1	TRBJ2-4	-	SAGEVWGKNIQY
TRBV5-5	TRBJ2-3	-	ASSLVGTSTPDTQY
TRBV7-6	TRBJ1-3	-	ASSPGTASFLNTIY
TRBV28	TRBJ2-5	many	ASSLTKVRETQY